This TCR beta chain comes out of a study of T cell repertoires in cytomegalovirus infection. Study information: Public TCR beta signatures provided an indication of both CMV infection and a matching HLA type.

Points from the study as a whole: Clonotype analysis showed dominance of the ex vivo response by HLA-C-restricted CMV-specific TCR beta clonotypes.

V was clipped by 8 bases and J by 6 bases, with 4 bases between them. This CDR3 is 9 amino acids long. The V gene's germline CDR1 is SGHVS and CDR2 FQNEAQ. TCRdb re-called the reads through MiXCR, storing one row per CDR3 protein. The table lists hundreds of thousands of distinct CDR3 sequences, about two fifths of them singletons. This clonotype has more than one count but fewer than ten. Its antigen is still unknown. This receptor was taken from a human donor in good health (CMV status not recorded). Some clones in this sample may be carry-over from other donors' samples. J is TRBJ1-1 and V is TRBV7-8; D not certain. The material sequenced was cultured PBMCs, taken from culture after CMV antigen stimulation. CDR3 bases: TGTGCCAGCGCACCTGAAGCTTTCTTT. It codes for CASAPEAFF.